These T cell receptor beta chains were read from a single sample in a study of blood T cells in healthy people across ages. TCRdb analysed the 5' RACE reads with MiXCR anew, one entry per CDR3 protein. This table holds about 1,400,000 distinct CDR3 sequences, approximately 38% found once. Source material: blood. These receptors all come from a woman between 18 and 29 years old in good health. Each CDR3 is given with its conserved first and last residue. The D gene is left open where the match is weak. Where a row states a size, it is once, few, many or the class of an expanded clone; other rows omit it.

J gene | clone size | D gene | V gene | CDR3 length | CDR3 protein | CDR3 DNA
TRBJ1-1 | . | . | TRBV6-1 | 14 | CASTPWGANTEAFF | TGTGCCAGCACCCCCTGGGGGGCGAATACTGAAGCTTTCTTT
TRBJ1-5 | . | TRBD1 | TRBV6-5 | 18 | CASSYGQGTRDSNQPQHF | TGTGCCAGCAGTTACGGACAGGGGACAAGGGATAGCAATCAGCCCCAGCATTTT
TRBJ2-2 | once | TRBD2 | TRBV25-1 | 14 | CASSVGGRAGELFF | TGTGCCAGCAGTGTTGGCGGGAGGGCGGGGGAGCTGTTTTTT
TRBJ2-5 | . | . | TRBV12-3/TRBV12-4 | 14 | CASSSRGLRETQYF | TGTGCCAGCAGTTCCCGGGGGCTTCGAGAGACCCAGTACTTC
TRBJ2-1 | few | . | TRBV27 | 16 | CASRTLRGSSYNEQFF | TGTGCCAGCAGAACCTTAAGGGGCTCCTCCTACAATGAGCAGTTCTTC
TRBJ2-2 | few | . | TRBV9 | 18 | CASSVATGIWMNTGELFF | TGTGCCAGCAGCGTAGCTACCGGTATTTGGATGAACACCGGGGAGCTGTTTTTT
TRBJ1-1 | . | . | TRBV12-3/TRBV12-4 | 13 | CASSFQVNTEAFF | TGTGCCAGCAGTTTTCAGGTGAACACTGAAGCTTTCTTT
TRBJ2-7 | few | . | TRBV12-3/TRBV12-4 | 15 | CASSFRVTTSYEQYF | TGTGCCAGCAGTTTCCGGGTTACCACGAGCTACGAGCAGTACTTC
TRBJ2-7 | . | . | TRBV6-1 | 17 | CASSELGGAPLYNEQYF | TGTGCCAGCAGTGAATTAGGGGGGGCCCCCCTCTACAATGAGCAGTACTTC
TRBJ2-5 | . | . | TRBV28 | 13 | CASSVDYQETQYF | TGTGCCAGCAGTGTTGACTATCAAGAGACCCAGTACTTC
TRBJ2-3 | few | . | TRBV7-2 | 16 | CASRPGGSRSGDTQYF | TGTGCCAGCAGACCCGGCGGTTCGAGGTCCGGGGATACGCAGTATTTT
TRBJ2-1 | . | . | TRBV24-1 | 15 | CATSRDTSSYNEQFF | TGTGCCACCAGCAGGGACACGAGCTCCTACAATGAGCAGTTCTTC
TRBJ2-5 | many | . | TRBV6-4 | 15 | CASSEGAGPQETQYF | TGTGCCAGCAGTGAGGGGGCAGGACCCCAAGAGACCCAGTACTTC
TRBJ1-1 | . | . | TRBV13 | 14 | CASSLRNTGSLAFF | TGTGCCAGCAGCTTACGGAATACAGGGTCTTTGGCTTTCTTT
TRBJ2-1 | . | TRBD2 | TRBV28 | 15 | CASSRERGSYNEQFF | TGTGCCAGCAGTAGGGAGCGGGGGTCCTACAATGAGCAGTTCTTC
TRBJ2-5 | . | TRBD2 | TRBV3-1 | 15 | CASSQRVGAGGVQYF | TGTGCCAGCAGCCAAAGGGTAGGGGCGGGGGGTGTTCAGTACTTC
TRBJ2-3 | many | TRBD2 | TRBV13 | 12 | CASSLPAGTQYF | TGTGCCAGCAGCTTACCAGCGGGGACGCAGTATTTT
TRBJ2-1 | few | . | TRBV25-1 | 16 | CASSEGSVAVVREQFF | TGTGCCAGCAGTGAAGGGAGTGTGGCCGTGGTCAGGGAGCAGTTCTTC
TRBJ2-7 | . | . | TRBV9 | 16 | CASSEYLGTRPYEQYF | TGTGCCAGCAGCGAATACCTTGGGACACGTCCCTACGAGCAGTACTTC
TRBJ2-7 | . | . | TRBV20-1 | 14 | CSATGFRDSYEQYF | TGCAGTGCTACGGGCTTCCGGGACTCCTACGAGCAGTACTTC
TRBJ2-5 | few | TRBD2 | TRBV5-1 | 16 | CASSLVASGTQETQYF | TGCGCCAGCAGCTTGGTGGCTAGCGGAACGCAAGAGACCCAGTACTTC
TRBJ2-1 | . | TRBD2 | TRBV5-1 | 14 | CASSALGGATEQFF | TGCGCCAGCAGCGCTCTCGGGGGGGCCACTGAGCAGTTCTTC
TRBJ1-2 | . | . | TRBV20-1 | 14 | CSAREVPKTGGYTF | TGCAGTGCTAGAGAGGTACCTAAAACGGGAGGCTACACCTTC
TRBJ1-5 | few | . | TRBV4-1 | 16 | CASSQVSFSGNQPQHF | TGCGCCAGCAGCCAAGTGAGTTTTAGTGGAAATCAGCCCCAGCATTTT
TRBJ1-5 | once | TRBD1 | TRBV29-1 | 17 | CSVSPGTGRTPDQPQHF | TGCAGCGTGAGCCCCGGGACAGGGAGGACTCCAGATCAGCCCCAGCATTTT
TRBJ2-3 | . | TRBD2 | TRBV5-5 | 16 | CASASPLAGGQDTQYF | TGTGCCAGCGCCTCCCCCCTAGCGGGAGGGCAAGATACGCAGTATTTT
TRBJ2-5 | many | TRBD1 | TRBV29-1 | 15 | CSVGRQGRVQETQYF | TGCAGCGTCGGCAGACAGGGAAGAGTCCAAGAGACCCAGTACTTC
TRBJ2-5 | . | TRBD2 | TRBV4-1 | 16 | CASSQDSGTSVNEQYF | TGCGCCAGCAGCCAAGATAGCGGGACTAGCGTCAATGAGCAGTACTTC
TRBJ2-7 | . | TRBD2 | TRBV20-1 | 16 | CSAPRGLAGASYEQYF | TGCAGTGCTCCAAGGGGACTAGCGGGGGCCTCCTACGAGCAGTACTTC
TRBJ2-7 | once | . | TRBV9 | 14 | CASSVEVFPYEQYF | TGTGCCAGCAGCGTAGAGGTGTTCCCCTACGAGCAGTACTTC
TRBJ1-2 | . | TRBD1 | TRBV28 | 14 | CASSFQDRVYGYTF | TGTGCCAGCAGTTTTCAGGACAGGGTCTATGGCTACACCTTC
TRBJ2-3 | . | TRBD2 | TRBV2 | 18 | CASTTGLYDSPHTDTQYF | TGTGCCAGCACGACGGGACTATACGATAGTCCCCACACAGATACGCAGTATTTT
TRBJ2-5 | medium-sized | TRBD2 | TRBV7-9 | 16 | CASSSGLAGSGETQYF | TGTGCCAGCAGCTCGGGACTAGCGGGATCGGGAGAGACCCAGTACTTC
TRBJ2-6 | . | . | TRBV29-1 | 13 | CSVDRAWANVLTF | TGCAGCGTTGACAGGGCTTGGGCCAACGTCCTGACTTTC
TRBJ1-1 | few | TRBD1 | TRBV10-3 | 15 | CAITPFPGQGTEAFF | TGTGCCATCACCCCCTTCCCGGGACAGGGAACTGAAGCTTTCTTT
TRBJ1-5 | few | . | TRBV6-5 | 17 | CASSYSGRVVDNQPQHF | TGTGCCAGCAGTTACTCGGGCAGGGTGGTGGACAATCAGCCCCAGCATTTT
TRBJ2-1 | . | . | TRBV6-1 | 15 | CASSGGQPGHNEQFF | TGTGCCAGCAGTGGCGGACAGCCGGGCCACAATGAGCAGTTCTTC
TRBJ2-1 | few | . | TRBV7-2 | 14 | CASAAAGSYNEQFF | TGTGCCAGTGCCGCGGCTGGCTCCTACAATGAGCAGTTCTTC
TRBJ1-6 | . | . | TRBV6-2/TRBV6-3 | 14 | CASSYIPLGAPLHF | TGTGCCAGCAGTTACATACCCCTCGGGGCACCCCTCCACTTT
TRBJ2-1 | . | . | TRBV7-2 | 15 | CASSFAGGTYNEQVF | .
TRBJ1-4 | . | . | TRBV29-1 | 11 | CSVYHNEKLFF | TGCAGCGTTTACCACAATGAAAAACTGTTTTTT
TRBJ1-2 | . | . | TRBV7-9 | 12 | CASSFTGDGYTF | TGTGCCAGCAGCTTTACGGGGGATGGCTACACCTTC
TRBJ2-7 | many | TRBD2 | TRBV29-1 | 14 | CSVEGLAGVYEQYF | TGCAGCGTCGAAGGACTAGCGGGGGTATACGAGCAGTACTTC
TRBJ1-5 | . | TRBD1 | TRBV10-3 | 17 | CAISTGQGKGENQPQHF | TGTGCCATCAGTACCGGACAGGGGAAGGGAGAGAATCAGCCCCAGCATTTT
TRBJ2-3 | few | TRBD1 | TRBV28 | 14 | CAARTGTSTDTQYF | TGTGCCGCCCGGACAGGAACTAGCACAGATACGCAGTATTTT
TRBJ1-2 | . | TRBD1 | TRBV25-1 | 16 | CASSELAGGADYGYTF | TGTGCCAGCAGTGAATTGGCAGGGGGCGCGGACTATGGCTACACCTTC
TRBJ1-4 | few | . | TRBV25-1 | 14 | CASSGPARNEKLFF | TGTGCCAGCAGTGGCCCAGCCCGTAATGAAAAACTGTTTTTT
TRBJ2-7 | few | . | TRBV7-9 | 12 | CASSSVGDEQYF | TGTGCCAGCAGCTCCGTTGGGGATGAGCAGTACTTC